This T cell receptor (beta chain) derives from a study of T cells in Graves' hyperthyroidism and ophthalmopathy. Study-level points and caveats: Ophthalmopathy stood apart from stable hyperthyroidism in a 13 V-J model. Blood also carried most thyroid clonotypes expanded above 0.001.

This clonotype was picked up a small number of times. The antigen is not known. CDR3 size: 17 residues. Trimming took 0 bases from V and 2 from J; bases not matched to a gene: 9. Germline CDR1 and CDR2: SEHNR and FQNEAQ (reference sequence). RNA transcripts were the template for amplifying TCR beta CDR3 regions. RT-PCR in the first round (using the HTBI primer set) targeted the TCR CDR3. TCRdb re-analysed the multiplex PCR reads in MiXCR, keeping a single row per CDR3 protein. The repertoire has approximately 710,000 distinct CDR3 sequences, about 18% of them found once; the top ten carry 15% to 18%. Hyperthyroidism, newly diagnosed and lasting under 2 months, affected patients aged 18 to 65.

This receptor was identified in a man aged 50-59 years with Graves' hyperthyroidism. V gene TRBV7-9 combines with J gene TRBJ1-2; 7 bases agree with TRBD1. The sequenced sample was blood. CDR3 loop: CASSLARPGQRNYGYTF. The CDR3 DNA follows: TGTGCCAGCAGCTTAGCAAGACCGGGACAGAGAAACTATGGCTACACCTTC.